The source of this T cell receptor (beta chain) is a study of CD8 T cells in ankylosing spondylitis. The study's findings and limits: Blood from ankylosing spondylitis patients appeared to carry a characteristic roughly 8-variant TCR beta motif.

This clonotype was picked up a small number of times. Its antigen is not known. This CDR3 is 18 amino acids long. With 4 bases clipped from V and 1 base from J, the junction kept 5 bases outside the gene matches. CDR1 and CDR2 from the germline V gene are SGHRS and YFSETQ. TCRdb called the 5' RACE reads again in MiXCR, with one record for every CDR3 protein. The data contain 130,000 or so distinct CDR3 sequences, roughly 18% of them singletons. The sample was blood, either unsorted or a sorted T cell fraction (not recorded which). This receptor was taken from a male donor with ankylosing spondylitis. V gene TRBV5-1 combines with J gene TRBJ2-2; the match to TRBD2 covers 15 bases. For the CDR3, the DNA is TGCGCCAGCAGCCAAGGACTAGCGGGAGGGTTGAACACCGGGGAGCTGTTTTTT. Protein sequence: CASSQGLAGGLNTGELFF.